This TCR beta chain was sequenced for a study of blood T cell repertoires in COVID-19. The protocol was immunoSEQ multiplex PCR, while the TCRdb copy is restricted to in-frame clones and leaves out a portion. The sample consists of more than 250,000 clones, 80% to 90% of them appearing once. From germline, CDR1 is MNHEY and CDR2 SMNVEV (reference sequence). The CDR3 totals 12 residues. V gave up 5 bases and J gave up 4 bases, with 9 bases separating them. The clonotype originates from a woman aged 45-60 years with COVID-19, enrolled during active disease. The V and J genes are TRBV27 and TRBJ2-7; a weak D match, TRBD1 (6 bases). Sequencing was carried out using peripheral blood. DNA of the CDR3: TGTGCCAGCAGTGGGGGCCCGTACGAGCAGTACTTC. It translates to CASSGGPYEQYF.